The rows below give T cell receptor beta chains drawn from one sample of a study of technical replicates of blood from several donors. The table came from immunoSEQ multiplex PCR; TCRdb's copy has only in-frame clones and leaves some out. The profile shows around 95,000 clones, over 85% of them singletons. What was sequenced was T cells isolated from PBMCs. The receptors were sampled from a human donor in good health. Each CDR3 is given with its conserved first and last residue. D genes are given only for firm matches. Some rows have no size entry. The others give once, few or many, or a class for an expanded clone.

J	size	D	V	CDR3	DNA
TRBJ1-1	-	-	TRBV5-1	CASSLPGSSLNTEAFF	TGCGCCAGCAGCTTGCCAGGTTCCTCTTTAAACACTGAAGCTTTCTTT
TRBJ2-7	-	TRBD1	TRBV25-1	CASSEFRTGGRYEQYF	TGTGCCAGCAGTGAATTTAGGACAGGGGGTCGGTACGAGCAGTACTTC
TRBJ1-3	-	-	TRBV6-5	CASSYTGTSGNTIYF	TGTGCCAGCAGTTATACAGGAACTTCTGGAAACACCATATATTTT
TRBJ2-3	-	TRBD2	TRBV28	CASSSPLAGGTDTQYF	TGTGCCAGCAGTTCCCCGCTAGCGGGGGGGACAGATACGCAGTATTTT
TRBJ2-3	-	TRBD1	TRBV6-5	CASSYGTGADTQYF	TGTGCCAGCAGTTACGGGACAGGGGCAGATACGCAGTATTTT
TRBJ2-1	-	TRBD1	TRBV7-3	CASSRTGGWNEQFF	TGTGCCAGCAGTCGGACAGGGGGCTGGAATGAGCAGTTCTTC
TRBJ2-7	-	-	TRBV7-2	CASSLTRAGAYEQYF	TGTGCCAGCAGCTTAACACGGGCAGGGGCCTACGAGCAGTACTTC
TRBJ1-2	-	-	TRBV11-2	CASSLNGQGYYGYTF	TGTGCCAGCAGCTTAAATGGGCAGGGGTACTATGGCTACACCTTC
TRBJ2-7	-	-	TRBV5-1	CASSASYEQYF	TGCGCCAGCAGCGCGTCCTACGAGCAGTACTTC
TRBJ1-5	-	TRBD1	TRBV19	CASSMSTGKGRQPQHF	TGTGCCAGTAGTATGTCGACAGGGAAGGGTCGTCAGCCCCAGCATTTT
TRBJ2-7	-	TRBD2	TRBV27	CASSLSGGLYEQYF	TGTGCCAGCAGTTTAAGCGGGGGGCTATACGAGCAGTACTTC
TRBJ2-5	once	TRBD2	TRBV2	CASSERGGETQYF	TGTGCCAGCAGTGAACGGGGGGGGGAGACCCAGTACTTC
TRBJ2-2	-	TRBD1	TRBV29-1	CSVRYRGPEELFF	TGCAGCGTTCGTTACAGGGGGCCTGAGGAGCTGTTTTTT
TRBJ2-1	-	-	TRBV12-2	CASRLGLGRIAGTTCRNEQFF	TGTGCAAGTCGCTTGGGACTCGGCCGCATCGCCGGGACTACCTGTAGGAATGAGCAGTTCTTC
TRBJ2-7	-	TRBD1	TRBV2	CASSGTPGQRAYEQYF	TGTGCCAGCAGCGGGACCCCGGGACAGAGAGCCTACGAGCAGTACTTC
TRBJ2-1	-	-	TRBV27	CASSVSESNEQFF	TGTGCCAGCAGTGTCTCGGAGAGTAATGAGCAGTTCTTC
TRBJ2-3	-	TRBD2	TRBV27	CASTSWAGLETDTQYF	TGTGCCAGCACCTCTTGGGCGGGACTAGAGACAGATACGCAGTATTTT
TRBJ2-3	-	TRBD1	TRBV10-3	CASLDRGGSDTQYF	TGTGCCAGCTTAGACAGGGGAGGTTCAGATACGCAGTATTTT
TRBJ2-7	-	-	TRBV7-2	CASSLGGKSSYEQYF	TGTGCCAGCAGCTTAGGCGGGAAGAGCTCCTACGAGCAGTACTTC
TRBJ1-2	-	-	TRBV25-1	CASSEFGSGYTF	TGTGCCAGCAGTGAATTCGGGTCTGGCTACACCTTC
TRBJ2-7	-	-	TRBV5-1	CASSPVLVVLTYEQYF	TGCGCCAGCAGCCCCGTGCTAGTAGTACTCACCTACGAGCAGTACTTC
TRBJ1-1	-	-	TRBV5-1	CASSLDGRGDTEAFF	TGCGCCAGCAGCTTGGATGGGCGCGGGGACACTGAAGCTTTCTTT
TRBJ1-1	-	-	TRBV7-9	CASSDKNRGGRAEAFF	TGTGCCAGCAGCGACAAAAATCGCGGGGGGAGAGCTGAAGCTTTCTTT
TRBJ2-1	-	-	TRBV19	CASSISGYEQFF	TGTGCCAGTAGTATCAGTGGCTATGAGCAGTTCTTC
TRBJ2-1	-	-	TRBV11-2	CASSSWERVSHNEQFF	TGTGCCAGCAGCTCATGGGAGCGGGTTTCTCACAATGAGCAGTTCTTC
TRBJ2-7	-	TRBD2	TRBV2	CASRAGTYPEQYF	TGTGCCTCGAGAGCGGGAACCTACCCCGAGCAGTACTTC
TRBJ2-7	-	TRBD2	TRBV19	CASSPSPGGDYEQYF	TGTGCCAGTAGTCCCTCTCCGGGAGGAGACTACGAGCAGTACTTC
TRBJ2-4	-	TRBD1	TRBV19	CASSKVTGTENIQYF	TGTGCCAGTAGTAAGGTCACCGGGACAGAAAACATTCAGTACTTC
TRBJ1-1	once	-	TRBV10-1	CASSGGALNTEAFF	TGCGCCAGCAGTGGTGGGGCTTTGAACACTGAAGCTTTCTTT
TRBJ1-2	-	-	TRBV13	CASSSTRAGDTNEGYTF	TGTGCCAGCAGCTCAACCAGAGCAGGGGACACAAACGAGGGCTACACCTTC
TRBJ2-2	-	TRBD2	TRBV7-9	CASRRPGLAGITNTGELFF	TGTGCCAGCAGACGTCCGGGACTAGCGGGCATTACGAACACCGGGGAGCTGTTTTTT
TRBJ2-2	-	TRBD2	TRBV30	CAWTSGGLNTGELFF	TGTGCCTGGACTAGCGGGGGCCTGAACACCGGGGAGCTGTTTTTT
TRBJ2-5	-	TRBD1	TRBV12-5	CASGIRTGAESLGTQYF	TGTGCTAGTGGTATCCGGACAGGGGCCGAAAGTCTAGGGACCCAGTACTTC
TRBJ2-5	-	TRBD1	TRBV7-9	CASSSTGSETQYF	TGTGCCAGCAGTTCGACAGGGTCAGAGACCCAGTACTTC
TRBJ1-1	-	-	TRBV29-1	CSVEDWDRGNTEAFF	TGCAGCGTTGAAGATTGGGATCGGGGGAACACTGAAGCTTTCTTT
TRBJ2-1	-	-	TRBV19	CASSIDNQGHNEQFF	TGTGCCAGTAGTATAGATAACCAGGGGCACAATGAGCAGTTCTTC
TRBJ2-2	-	-	TRBV7-8	CASSLGLGVGGPSGELFF	TGTGCCAGCAGCCTAGGCCTTGGAGTAGGAGGGCCCTCCGGGGAGCTGTTTTTT
TRBJ1-1	-	TRBD1	TRBV28	CASAWHRGGTEAFF	TGTGCCAGTGCGTGGCACAGGGGGGGCACTGAAGCTTTCTTT
TRBJ2-7	-	TRBD1	TRBV27	CASSRVTGAPRLYEQYF	TGTGCCAGCAGTAGGGTAACAGGGGCCCCTCGTCTCTACGAGCAGTACTTC
TRBJ2-5	-	-	TRBV6-6	CASSAGGRETQYF	TGTGCCAGCAGTGCTGGAGGGAGGGAGACCCAGTACTTC
TRBJ1-6	-	-	TRBV5-1	CASSLGDSSSYNSPLHF	TGCGCCAGCAGCTTGGGGGACTCATCCTCCTATAATTCACCCCTCCACTTT
TRBJ2-1	-	TRBD2	TRBV29-1	CSVGLADYNEQFF	TGCAGCGTTGGACTAGCCGACTACAATGAGCAGTTCTTC